Below, 9 T cell receptor beta chains from the same sample are listed, as sequenced in a study of glioma-infiltrating T cells. The iRepertoire nested amplicon-rescue multiplex PCR amplified TCR alpha and beta CDR3s from RNA. TCRdb re-derived calls from the multiplex PCR reads in MiXCR, one entry per CDR3 protein. Of roughly 3,900 distinct CDR3 sequences detected, around 30% appear once; the ten largest clones hold 26%. Specimen: glioma tissue, nonneoplastic brain tissue, or PBMCs (not recorded which). These receptors all come from a human donor with low-grade glioma or glioblastoma, undergoing nonglioma brain surgery, or in good health (not recorded which).

Many counts were recorded for this clonotype. Germline is not matched at one junction end, which may reflect a read error. The V call is TRBV7-7, the J call TRBJ2-3; TRBD2 might be the D (6 bases). In germline, CDR1 is SSHAT, CDR2 FNYEAQ (reference sequence). The CDR3 is made up of 16 amino acids. This CDR3 reads CASSPLGRGPMNTQYF. CDR3 nucleotide sequence: TGTGCTAGCAGCCCGCTCGGGCGGGGTCCTATGAATACGCAGTATTTT. Full variable domain (outside the CDR3, taken from reference TRBV7-7 and TRBJ2-3): GAGVSQSPRYKVTKRGQDVTLRCDPISSHATLYWYQQALGQGPEFLTYFNYEAQPDKSGLPSDRFSAERPEGSISTLTIQRTEQRDSAMYRCASSPLGRGPMNTQYFGPGTRLTVL.

This clonotype was seen repeatedly, ten times or more. This chain links TRBV3-1 with TRBJ1-1, with D unresolved. Germline CDR1 LGHDT, CDR2 YNNKEL (reference sequence). This CDR3 is built from 14 residues. V was cut by 2 bases and J by 1 base, with 8 bases left in between. CDR3 in DNA: TGTGCCAGCAGCCAATCCGCCTCGAACACTGAAGCTTTCTTT. Its translation is CASSQSASNTEAFF. Supplemented by reference TRBV3-1 and TRBJ1-1, the full variable domain reads DTAVSQTPKYLVTQMGNDKSIKCEQNLGHDTMYWYKQDSKKFLKIMFSYNNKELIINETVPNRFSPKSPDKAHLNLHINSLELGDSAVYFCASSQSASNTEAFFGQGTRLTVV.

As regards this clonotype: The conserved phenylalanine or tryptophan is not found at the CDR3 terminus, so this likely reflects a read error. V gene TRBV6-2 or TRBV6-3 combines with J gene TRBJ2-5, with 9 bases aligning to TRBD2. Germline-derived CDR1 and CDR2 are MNHEY and SVGEGT. With 6 bases clipped from V and 8 bases from J, the junction kept 7 bases outside the gene matches. The CDR3 contains 13 residues. CDR3 DNA: TGTGCCAGCAGGACAACTAGCGGGCAAACCCAGTACTTA. It translates to CASRTTSGQTQYL.

Notes on this clonotype: A clone one base away is much larger, so this may be a read error. CDR3 protein: CASSLDHEAATNKKLFF. The CDR3 DNA is TGTGCCAGCAGCTTAGATCACGAAGCCGCAACTAATAAAAAACTGTTTTTT. The chain joins TRBV25-1 to TRBJ1-4; no clear D. The CDR3 has 17 amino acids. From germline, CDR1 is MGHDK and CDR2 SYGVNS.

The chain links TRBV19 to TRBJ1-2; possible D gene TRBD1, 6 bases. V was shortened by 7 bases and J by 7 bases, with 19 bases between the two germline ends. In germline, CDR1 is LNHDA, CDR2 SQIVND (reference sequence). The CDR3 extends over 14 amino acids. DNA of the CDR3: TGTGCCAGTAAGTGGGGGGGCCCTACTTCTGGCTACACCTTC. Its protein is CASKWGGPTSGYTF.

This clonotype was observed many times. V is TRBV3-1 and J is TRBJ2-5; the match to TRBD2 covers 8 bases. With 1 base clipped from V and 0 bases from J, the junction kept 4 bases outside the gene matches. Germline-derived CDR1 and CDR2 are LGHDT and YNNKEL (reference sequence). The CDR3 extends over 16 amino acids. CDR3 in amino acids: CASSQGRTSHQETQYF. CDR3 nucleotides: TGTGCCAGCAGCCAAGGGAGGACTAGCCACCAAGAGACCCAGTACTTC.

This clonotype is medium-sized within its sample. The genes are TRBV4-1 and TRBJ1-1; a possible D gene is TRBD1 (5 bases). The V and J ends lost 2 bases and 3 bases respectively, with 16 bases between them. CDR1 MGHRA and CDR2 YSYEKL come from the germline V gene. This CDR3 region has 16 residues. In DNA, the CDR3 is TGCGCCAGCAGCCAACCCCGACAGCCCAAGGACACTGAAGCTTTCTTT. It specifies CASSQPRQPKDTEAFF.

By share of the sample, this clonotype is medium-sized. The chain couples TRBV20-1 to TRBJ1-2, with a possible D match to TRBD1 (5 bases). V was shortened by 4 bases and J by 8 bases, with 23 bases between the two germline ends. CDR3 length: 15 residues. The V gene's germline CDR1 is DFQATT and CDR2 SNEGSKA (reference sequence). CDR3 sequence reads: CSAMDPGGSSGGYTF. The CDR3 bases are TGCAGTGCTATGGACCCGGGGGGTTCGTCTGGCGGCTACACCTTC.

For this clonotype: An end of the junction differs from the germline gene, which may be a read error. The chain links TRBV2 to TRBJ1-1; D is unresolved. This CDR3 has 14 amino acids. Germline V gene data show CDR1 as SNHLY and CDR2 as FYNNEI. This chain's CDR3 is CAGSNSFGNTEALF. CDR3 coding DNA: TGTGCCGGCAGTAACAGCTTCGGGAACACTGAAGCTCTCTTT.